This record covers a single T cell receptor (beta chain). Its antigen is currently unknown. This specimen belongs to a study of cytomegalovirus exposure and HLA in healthy donors. Study-level information: Around 190 million T cells yielded 90 million to 130 million unique TCR beta sequences, as an earlier analysis found.

General study findings and limits: About 90% or about 30% of the time was how often most TCR beta V segments were productive, according to an earlier analysis. Investigators reported under 200 TCR beta chains as tied to cytomegalovirus.

CDR3 size: 17 residues. V was pared by 4 bases and J by 10 bases, with 11 bases of the junction left unmatched. Germline V gene lookup returns CDR1 MDHEN and CDR2 SYDVKM. The PCR had 60 Vbeta and 13 Jbeta primers. Assay used: immunoSEQ multiplex PCR; TCRdb lists only in-frame clones, some missing. The sample table sets out tens of thousands of clones. The chain is built from TRBV28 and TRBJ1-6; 12 bases are a match to TRBD1. This receptor was taken from a girl aged 5 to 17 in good health and CMV-seropositive. Input material: PBMCs. The CDR3 loop reads CASSSTGTGGGWSPLHF. The CDR3 nucleotides are TGTGCCAGCAGTTCTACCGGGACAGGGGGCGGTTGGTCACCCCTCCACTTT.